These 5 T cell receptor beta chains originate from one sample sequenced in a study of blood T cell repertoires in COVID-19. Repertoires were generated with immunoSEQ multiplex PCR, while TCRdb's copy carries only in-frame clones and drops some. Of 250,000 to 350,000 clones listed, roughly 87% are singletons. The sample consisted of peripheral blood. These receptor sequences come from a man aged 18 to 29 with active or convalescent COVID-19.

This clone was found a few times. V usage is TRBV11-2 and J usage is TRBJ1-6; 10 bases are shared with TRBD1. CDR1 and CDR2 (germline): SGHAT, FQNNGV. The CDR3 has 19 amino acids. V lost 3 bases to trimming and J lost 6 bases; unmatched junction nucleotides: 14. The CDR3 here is CASSLGQGLGRSLNSPLHF. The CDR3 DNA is TGTGCCAGCAGCTTGGGACAGGGGCTCGGAAGATCCCTTAATTCACCCCTCCACTTT.

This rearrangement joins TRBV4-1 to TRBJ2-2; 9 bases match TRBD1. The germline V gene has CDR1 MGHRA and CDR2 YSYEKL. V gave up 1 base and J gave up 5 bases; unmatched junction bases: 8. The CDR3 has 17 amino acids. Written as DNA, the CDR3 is TGCGCCAGCAGCCAAGTTCCGGGACAGGGATGGACCGGGGAGCTGTTTTTT. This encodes CASSQVPGQGWTGELFF.

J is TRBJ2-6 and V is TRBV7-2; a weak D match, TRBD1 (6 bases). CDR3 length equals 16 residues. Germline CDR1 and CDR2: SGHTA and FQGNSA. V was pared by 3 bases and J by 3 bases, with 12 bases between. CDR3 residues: CASSLHPGVGANVLTF. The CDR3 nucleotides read TGTGCCAGCAGCTTGCACCCAGGGGTTGGGGCCAACGTCCTGACTTTC.

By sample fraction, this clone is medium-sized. The CDR3 sequence is CASSAGTGGAGELFF. CDR3 DNA sequence: TGTGCCAGCAGTGCCGGGACAGGGGGCGCCGGGGAGCTGTTTTTT. This chain connects TRBV6-4 to TRBJ2-2, with TRBD1 matching over 12 bases. Germline V gives CDR1 MRHNA, CDR2 SNTAGT. The CDR3 spans 15 residues. The junction had 3 bases not matched to a gene; V was cut back by 4 bases and J by 6 bases.

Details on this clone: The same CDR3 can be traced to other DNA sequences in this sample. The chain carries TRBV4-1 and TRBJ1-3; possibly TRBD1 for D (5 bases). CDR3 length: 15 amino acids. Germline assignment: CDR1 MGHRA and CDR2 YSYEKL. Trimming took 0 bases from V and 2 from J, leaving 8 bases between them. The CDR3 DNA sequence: TGCGCCAGCAGCCAAGATCGGGGGACTGGAAACACCATATATTTT. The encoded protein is CASSQDRGTGNTIYF.